This is a list of T cell receptor beta chains from one sample in a study of graft-versus-host responses after intestinal transplantation. No antigens are known for them. Profiled with immunoSEQ multiplex PCR; TCRdb holds only in-frame clones, not every one. The table shows over 90,000 clones, with approximately 94% occurring only once. This specimen consisted of unstimulated CD8+ T cells sorted from spleen or lymph node cells, obtained before intestinal transplant. All receptors come from a human donor who received an intestinal transplant. The CDR3 runs from the conserved cysteine through the conserved F or W. D genes are given only for firm matches. A clone size is listed for some rows: how often the clone was seen (once, few, many), or a class if it is expanded.

j_call | cdr3_length | v_call | d_call | clone_size | cdr3_nt | cdr3_aa
TRBJ1-5 | 15 | TRBV7-8 | - | - | TGTGCCAGCAGCTTTCTCAGGGGAAGGGGCCAGCCCCAGCATTTT | CASSFLRGRGQPQHF
TRBJ2-5 | 13 | TRBV7-9 | TRBD1 | - | TGTGCCAGCAGCTTATGGGACAGGGAGACCCAGTACTTC | CASSLWDRETQYF
TRBJ1-1 | 15 | TRBV6-1 | TRBD1 | few | TGTGCCAGCAGAAAAGGGACAGGGGGATTGATTGAAGCTTTCTTT | CASRKGTGGLIEAFF
TRBJ1-3 | 15 | TRBV6-1 | - | - | TGTGCCAGCAGTGAATGGGTGGGTGGTGGAAACACCATATATTTT | CASSEWVGGGNTIYF
TRBJ1-1 | 12 | TRBV2 | - | - | TGTGCCAGCCTAATCCAGGGAAATGAAGCTTTCTTT | CASLIQGNEAFF
TRBJ1-5 | 14 | TRBV2 | - | - | TGTGCCAGCAGCTGGGCGCCTCCGGACCAGCCCCAGCATTTT | CASSWAPPDQPQHF
TRBJ1-1 | 14 | TRBV6-5 | - | - | TGTGCCAGCATCGACACGGAGATGAACACTGAAGCTTTCTTT | CASIDTEMNTEAFF
TRBJ2-7 | 15 | TRBV9 | - | - | TGTGCCAGCAGCGCGGCGGGGGCCCTCTCCTACGAGCAGTACTTC | CASSAAGALSYEQYF
TRBJ1-3 | 15 | TRBV9 | - | - | TGTGCCAGCAGCGAGGGGGGGGACTCTGGAAACACCATATATTTT | CASSEGGDSGNTIYF
TRBJ2-1 | 16 | TRBV7-2 | - | once | TGTGCCAGCAGCTTATTTCCAGGGAGCTCCTACAATGAGCAGTTCTTC | CASSLFPGSSYNEQFF
TRBJ2-5 | 17 | TRBV7-3 | - | - | TGTGCCAGCAGCTTAAAAGGGCCCCTGGCCAGCCTTGAGACCCAGTACTTC | CASSLKGPLASLETQYF
TRBJ2-7 | 15 | TRBV11-2 | - | - | TGTGCCAGCAGCTTATCGAGGGCAGACTCCTACGAGCAGTACTTC | CASSLSRADSYEQYF
TRBJ2-3 | 15 | TRBV2 | TRBD2 | - | TGTGCCAGCAGGTATAGCGGGGGGCTAACAGATACGCAGTATTTT | CASRYSGGLTDTQYF
TRBJ2-1 | 14 | TRBV7-9 | TRBD2 | - | TGTGCCAGCAGCTTCCCTAGCGGGGCGGGTGAGCAGTTCTTC | CASSFPSGAGEQFF
TRBJ2-3 | 17 | TRBV18 | TRBD2 | - | TGTGCCAGCTCACCACCCGGACTAGCGGGGAGCACAGATACGCAGTATTTT | CASSPPGLAGSTDTQYF
TRBJ2-1 | 16 | TRBV18 | - | - | TGTGCCAGCTCACCACCCGCGGACGACTCCTACAATGAGCAGTTCTTC | CASSPPADDSYNEQFF
TRBJ1-5 | 17 | TRBV4-1 | TRBD1 | once | TGCGCCAGCAGCCCCACAGGGGGCGGGTATGATTATCAGCCCCAGCATTTT | CASSPTGGGYDYQPQHF
TRBJ2-7 | 14 | TRBV27 | TRBD1 | once | TGTGCCAGCAGTTTATCCTGGACAGGCTACGAGCAGTACTTC | CASSLSWTGYEQYF
TRBJ1-2 | 14 | TRBV5-5 | - | - | TGTGCCAGCAGCTGGGCCCTTCCAGGGGATGGCTACACCTTC | CASSWALPGDGYTF
TRBJ1-5 | 15 | TRBV19 | TRBD1 | - | TGTGCCAGTACCCCGACAGGGATAGGGATTCAGCCCCAGCATTTT | CASTPTGIGIQPQHF
TRBJ1-5 | 16 | TRBV27 | - | - | TGTGCCAGCAGTTTACGAGGACTGGCTAGCAATCAGCCCCAGCATTTT | CASSLRGLASNQPQHF
TRBJ2-2 | 17 | TRBV27 | TRBD2 | - | TGTGCCAGCAGTTTAGTCGGGACTAGCGGGGCTGGCGGGGAGCTGTTTTTT | CASSLVGTSGAGGELFF
TRBJ1-6 | 13 | TRBV11-2 | - | - | TGTGCCAGCAGCACCGGACCCACCCCACCCCTCCACTTT | CASSTGPTPPLHF
TRBJ1-2 | 12 | TRBV13 | - | - | TGTGCCAGCACGGGTGGCAACTATGGCTACACCTTC | CASTGGNYGYTF
TRBJ1-3 | 17 | TRBV14 | - | - | TGTGCCAGCAGCCAAGTGGGTACAGGGCCGCCGGGAAACACCATATATTTT | CASSQVGTGPPGNTIYF
TRBJ1-1 | 13 | TRBV27 | TRBD1 | - | TGTGCCAGCAGTGAGACAGGGGGCACTGAAGCTTTCTTT | CASSETGGTEAFF
TRBJ1-2 | 15 | TRBV5-4 | - | - | TGTGCCAGCGCAAATCCCACAGATCATGTGTATGGCTACACCTTC | CASANPTDHVYGYTF
TRBJ2-5 | 13 | TRBV6-1 | - | - | TGTGCCAGCAGTGAAGTGGGAAGAGAGACCCAGTACTTC | CASSEVGRETQYF
TRBJ2-1 | 19 | TRBV11-2 | TRBD2 | - | TGTGCCAGCAGCTCCCGGGGTAGCGGGGGGGAGAGCTCCTACAATGAGCAGTTCTTC | CASSSRGSGGESSYNEQFF
TRBJ1-1 | 13 | TRBV4-1 | - | - | TGCGCCAGCAGCCAAGTCGGCTACACTGAAGCTTTCTTT | CASSQVGYTEAFF
TRBJ2-7 | 14 | TRBV6-6 | - | few | TGTGCCAGCAGCCTCGGGACACCCTCCTACGAGCAGTACTTC | CASSLGTPSYEQYF
TRBJ2-5 | 19 | TRBV2 | TRBD2 | - | TGTGCCAGCAGCCGCGAAGGACTAGCAACTGATGGAAGCGCGGAGACCCAGTACTTC | CASSREGLATDGSAETQYF
TRBJ2-7 | 15 | TRBV6-1 | TRBD1 | - | TGTGCCAGCAGTGCCCACTCGACAGGGGCCTACGAGCAGTACTTC | CASSAHSTGAYEQYF
TRBJ2-2 | 14 | TRBV2 | - | - | TGTGCCAGCAAGTCGTCCTCATTAATGGGGGAGCTGTTTTTT | CASKSSSLMGELFF
TRBJ1-3 | 15 | TRBV6-1 | - | - | TGTGCCAGCAGTGTATCGGCTGGAACTGGAAACACCATATATTTT | CASSVSAGTGNTIYF
TRBJ1-2 | 16 | TRBV27 | TRBD1 | - | TGTGCCAGCAGTCCTGGGACAGGGGGCGATCTCTATGGCTACACCTTC | CASSPGTGGDLYGYTF
TRBJ2-7 | 14 | TRBV12-5 | - | - | TGTGCTAGTTCCCCCTCGGTGGGGGGAACAGAGCAGTACTTC | CASSPSVGGTEQYF
TRBJ2-5 | 15 | TRBV6-5 | - | - | TGTGCCAGCAGCTTTTTGGGGGGTACCCAGGAGACCCAGTACTTC | CASSFLGGTQETQYF
TRBJ1-1 | 16 | TRBV4-2 | - | - | TGTGCCAGCAGCCAAGAAGCGGGAGAATTGAACACTGAAGCTTTCTTT | CASSQEAGELNTEAFF
TRBJ2-1 | 14 | TRBV5-6 | TRBD1 | - | TGTGCCAGCAGCTCCAGGACAGGAATCAATGAGCAGTTCTTC | CASSSRTGINEQFF